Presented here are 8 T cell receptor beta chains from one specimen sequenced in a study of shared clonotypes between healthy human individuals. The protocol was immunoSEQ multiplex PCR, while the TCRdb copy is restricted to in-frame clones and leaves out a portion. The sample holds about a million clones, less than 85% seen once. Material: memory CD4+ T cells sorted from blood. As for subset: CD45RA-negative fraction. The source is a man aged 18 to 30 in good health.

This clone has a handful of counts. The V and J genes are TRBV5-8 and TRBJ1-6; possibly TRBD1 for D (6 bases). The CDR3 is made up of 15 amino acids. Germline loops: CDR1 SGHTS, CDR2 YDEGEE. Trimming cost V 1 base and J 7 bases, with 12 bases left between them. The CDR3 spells CASSLRGTGNSPLHF. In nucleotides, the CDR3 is TGTGCCAGCAGCTTGAGAGGCACAGGGAATTCACCCCTCCACTTT.

Here the CDR3 DNA reads TGTGCCAGTACTTCCCGTTGGAATGAGCAGTTCTTC. This codes for CASTSRWNEQFF. The chain couples TRBV19 to TRBJ2-1; D unresolved. The germline V and J ends were trimmed by 7 bases and 7 bases, with 11 bases remaining between them. CDR1 and CDR2 (germline): LNHDA, SQIVND (reference sequence). The CDR3 runs 12 residues. Combining the CDR3 with reference TRBV19 and TRBJ2-1 gives the whole variable domain DGGITQSPKYLFRKEGQNVTLSCEQNLNHDAMYWYRQDPGQGLRLIYYSQIVNDFQKGDIAEGYSVSREKKESFPLTVTSAQKNPTAFYLCASTSRWNEQFFGPGTRLTVL.

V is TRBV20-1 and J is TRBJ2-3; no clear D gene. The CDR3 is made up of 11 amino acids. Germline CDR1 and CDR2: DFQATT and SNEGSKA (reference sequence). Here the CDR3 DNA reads TGCACCCCGGGTAGCACAGATACGCAGTATTTT. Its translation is CTPGSTDTQYF.

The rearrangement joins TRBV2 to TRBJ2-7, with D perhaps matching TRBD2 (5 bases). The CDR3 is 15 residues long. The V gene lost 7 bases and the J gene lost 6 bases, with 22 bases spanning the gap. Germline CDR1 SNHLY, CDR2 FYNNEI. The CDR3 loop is CASTPSRHGVGEQYF. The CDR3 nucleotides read TGTGCCAGCACCCCGTCGAGACACGGGGTCGGCGAGCAGTACTTC.

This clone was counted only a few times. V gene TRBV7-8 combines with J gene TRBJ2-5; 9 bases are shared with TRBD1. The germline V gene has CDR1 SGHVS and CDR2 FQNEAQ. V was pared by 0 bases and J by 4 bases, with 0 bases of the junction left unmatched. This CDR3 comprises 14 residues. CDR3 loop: CASSLADRGETQYF. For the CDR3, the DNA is TGTGCCAGCAGCTTAGCGGACAGGGGAGAGACCCAGTACTTC.

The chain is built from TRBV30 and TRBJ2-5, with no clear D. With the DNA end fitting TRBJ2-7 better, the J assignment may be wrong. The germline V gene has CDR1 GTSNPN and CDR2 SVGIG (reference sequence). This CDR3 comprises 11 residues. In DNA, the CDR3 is TGTGCCTGGAGTGTGGGCTACGAGCAGTACTTC. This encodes CAWSVGYEQYF.

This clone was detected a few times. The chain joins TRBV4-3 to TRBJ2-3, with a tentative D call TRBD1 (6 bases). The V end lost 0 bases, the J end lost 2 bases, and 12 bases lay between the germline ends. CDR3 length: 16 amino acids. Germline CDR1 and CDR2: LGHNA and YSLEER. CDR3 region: CASSQEQGVFTDTQYF. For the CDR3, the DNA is TGCGCCAGCAGCCAAGAACAGGGCGTATTCACAGATACGCAGTATTTT.

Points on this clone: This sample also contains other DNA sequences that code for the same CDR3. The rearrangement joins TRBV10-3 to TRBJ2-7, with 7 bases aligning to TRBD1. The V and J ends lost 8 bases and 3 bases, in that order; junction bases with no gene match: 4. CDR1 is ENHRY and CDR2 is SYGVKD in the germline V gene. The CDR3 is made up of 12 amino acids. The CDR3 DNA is TGTGCCATCCGGGACAGAAGCTACGAGCAGTACTTC. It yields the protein CAIRDRSYEQYF.